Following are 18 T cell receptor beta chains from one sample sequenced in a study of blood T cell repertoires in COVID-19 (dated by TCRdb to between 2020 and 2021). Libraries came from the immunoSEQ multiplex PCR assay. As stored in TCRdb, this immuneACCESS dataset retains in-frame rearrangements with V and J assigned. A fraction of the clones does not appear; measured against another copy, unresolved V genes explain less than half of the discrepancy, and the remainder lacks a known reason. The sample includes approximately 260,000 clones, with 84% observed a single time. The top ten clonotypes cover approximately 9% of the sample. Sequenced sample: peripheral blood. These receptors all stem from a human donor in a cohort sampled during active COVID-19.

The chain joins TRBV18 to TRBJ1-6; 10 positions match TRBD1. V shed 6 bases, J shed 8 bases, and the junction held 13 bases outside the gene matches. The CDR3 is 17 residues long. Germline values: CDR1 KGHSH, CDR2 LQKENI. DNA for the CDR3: TGTGCCAGCTCGCCCTATCTTTCAGGGACAGGGGATTCACCCCTCCACTTT. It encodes CASSPYLSGTGDSPLHF.

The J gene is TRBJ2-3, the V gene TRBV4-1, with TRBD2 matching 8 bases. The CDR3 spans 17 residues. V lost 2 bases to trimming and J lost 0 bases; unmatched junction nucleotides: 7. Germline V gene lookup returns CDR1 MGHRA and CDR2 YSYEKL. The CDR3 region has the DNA TGCGCCAGCAGCCAATGGGGGAGCGGGGGTAGCACAGATACGCAGTATTTT. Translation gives CASSQWGSGGSTDTQYF.

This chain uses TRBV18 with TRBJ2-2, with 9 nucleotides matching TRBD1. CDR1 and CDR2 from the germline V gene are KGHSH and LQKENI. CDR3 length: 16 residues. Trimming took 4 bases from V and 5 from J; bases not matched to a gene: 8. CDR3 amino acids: CASSHEDRGVTGELFF. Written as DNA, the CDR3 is TGTGCCAGCTCACACGAGGACAGGGGTGTAACCGGGGAGCTGTTTTTT.

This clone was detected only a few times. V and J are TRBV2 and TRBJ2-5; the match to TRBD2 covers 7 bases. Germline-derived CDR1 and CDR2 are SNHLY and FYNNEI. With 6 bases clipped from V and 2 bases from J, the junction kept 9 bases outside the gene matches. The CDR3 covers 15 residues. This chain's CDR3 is CASRRLTGRQETQYF. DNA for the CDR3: TGTGCCAGCAGGAGGCTTACCGGGAGGCAAGAGACCCAGTACTTC.

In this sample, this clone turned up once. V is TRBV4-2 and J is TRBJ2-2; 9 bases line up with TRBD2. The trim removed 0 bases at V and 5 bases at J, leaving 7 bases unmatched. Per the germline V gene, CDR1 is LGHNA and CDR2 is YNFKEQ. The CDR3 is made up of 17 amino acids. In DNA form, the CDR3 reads TGTGCCAGCAGCCAAGATACTCAGCGGGGGGCGACCGGGGAGCTGTTTTTT. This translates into CASSQDTQRGATGELFF.

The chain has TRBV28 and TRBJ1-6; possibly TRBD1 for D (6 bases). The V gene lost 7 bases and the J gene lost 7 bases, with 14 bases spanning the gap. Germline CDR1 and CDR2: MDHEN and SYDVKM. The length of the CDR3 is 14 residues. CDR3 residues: CASTRGSRNSPLHF. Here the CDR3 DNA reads TGTGCCAGCACAAGGGGGTCACGCAATTCACCCCTCCACTTT.

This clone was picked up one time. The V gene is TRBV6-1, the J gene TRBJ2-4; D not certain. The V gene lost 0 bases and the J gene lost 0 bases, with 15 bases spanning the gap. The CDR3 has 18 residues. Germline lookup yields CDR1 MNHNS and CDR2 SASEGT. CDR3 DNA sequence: TGTGCCAGCAGTGAAGCGCCCTGGGCAGATCTAGCCAAAAACATTCAGTACTTC. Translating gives CASSEAPWADLAKNIQYF.

In nucleotides, the CDR3 is TGTGCCAGCTCACCTGAACAGGGTTTCTCTGGAAACACCATATATTTT. Residues: CASSPEQGFSGNTIYF. J is TRBJ1-3 and V is TRBV18; possibly TRBD1 for D (6 bases). The germline CDR1 and CDR2 sequences are KGHSH and LQKENI. This CDR3 region has 16 residues. V gave up 3 bases and J gave up 0 bases, with 12 bases separating them. The full variable domain, with the rest looked up from reference TRBV18 and TRBJ1-3, is NAGVMQNPRHLVRRRGQEARLRCSPMKGHSHVYWYRQLPEEGLKFMVYLQKENIIDESGMPKERFSAEFPKEGPSILRIQQVVRGDSAAYFCASSPEQGFSGNTIYFGEGSWLTVV.

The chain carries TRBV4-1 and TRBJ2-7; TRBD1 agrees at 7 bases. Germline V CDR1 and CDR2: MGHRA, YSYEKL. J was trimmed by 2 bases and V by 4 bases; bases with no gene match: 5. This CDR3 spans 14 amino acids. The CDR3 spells CASSPNRGTYEQYF. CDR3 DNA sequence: TGCGCCAGCAGCCCCAACAGGGGTACCTACGAGCAGTACTTC.

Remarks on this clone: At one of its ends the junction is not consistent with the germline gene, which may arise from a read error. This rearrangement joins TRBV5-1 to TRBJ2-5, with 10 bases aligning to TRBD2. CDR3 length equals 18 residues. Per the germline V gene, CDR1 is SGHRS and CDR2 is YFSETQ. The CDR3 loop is CASSLALAGLGFQQTQYF. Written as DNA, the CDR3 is TGCGCCAGCAGCTTGGCACTAGCGGGACTAGGGTTCCAACAGACCCAGTACTTC.

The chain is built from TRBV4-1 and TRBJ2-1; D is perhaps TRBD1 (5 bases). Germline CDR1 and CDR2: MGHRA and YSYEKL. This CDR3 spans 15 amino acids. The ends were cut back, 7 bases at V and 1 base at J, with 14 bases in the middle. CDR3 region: CASTRQKTSYNEQFF. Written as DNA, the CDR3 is TGCGCCAGCACCAGACAGAAAACGTCCTACAATGAGCAGTTCTTC.

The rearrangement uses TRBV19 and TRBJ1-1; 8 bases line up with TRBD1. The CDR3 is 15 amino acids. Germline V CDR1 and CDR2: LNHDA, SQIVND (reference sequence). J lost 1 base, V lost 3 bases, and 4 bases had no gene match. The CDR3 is CASSIRGQGNTEAFF. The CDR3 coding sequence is TGTGCCAGTAGTATCCGAGGACAGGGGAACACTGAAGCTTTCTTT.

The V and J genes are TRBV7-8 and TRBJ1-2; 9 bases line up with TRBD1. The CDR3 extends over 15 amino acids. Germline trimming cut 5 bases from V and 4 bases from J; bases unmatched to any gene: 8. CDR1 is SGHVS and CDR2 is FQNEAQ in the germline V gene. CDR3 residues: CASSQTGTGTYGYTF. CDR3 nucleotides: TGTGCCAGCAGCCAAACCGGGACAGGGACCTATGGCTACACCTTC.

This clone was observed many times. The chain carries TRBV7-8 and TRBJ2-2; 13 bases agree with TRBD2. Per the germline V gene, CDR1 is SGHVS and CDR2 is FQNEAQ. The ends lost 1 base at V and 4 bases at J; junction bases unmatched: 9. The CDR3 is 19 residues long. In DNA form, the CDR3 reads TGTGCCAGCAGCTTAGTCGGACTAGCGGGAGTGGTGGGCACCGGGGAGCTGTTTTTT. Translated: CASSLVGLAGVVGTGELFF.

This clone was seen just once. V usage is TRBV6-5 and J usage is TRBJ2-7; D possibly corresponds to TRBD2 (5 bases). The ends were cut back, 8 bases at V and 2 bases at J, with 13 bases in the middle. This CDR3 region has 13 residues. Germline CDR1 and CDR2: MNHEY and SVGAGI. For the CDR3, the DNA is TGTGCCAGCGCTACGTCCGGGGCCTACGAGCAGTACTTC. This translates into CASATSGAYEQYF.

Here the CDR3 reads CASSSTSPRIGELFF. Here the CDR3 DNA reads TGTGCCAGCAGTTCAACCAGTCCCCGAATTGGGGAGCTGTTTTTT. The V call is TRBV6-2 or TRBV6-3, the J call TRBJ2-2; D call uncertain. Germline values: CDR1 MNHEY, CDR2 SVGEGT. Trimming took off 4 bases at V and 8 bases at J, with 17 bases between the two ends. This CDR3 is 15 amino acids long.

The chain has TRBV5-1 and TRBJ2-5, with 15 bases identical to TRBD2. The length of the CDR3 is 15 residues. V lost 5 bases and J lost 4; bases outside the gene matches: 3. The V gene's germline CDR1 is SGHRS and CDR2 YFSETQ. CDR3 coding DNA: TGCGCCAGCAGGGGACTAGCGGGAGGAGGAGAGACCCAGTACTTC. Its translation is CASRGLAGGGETQYF.

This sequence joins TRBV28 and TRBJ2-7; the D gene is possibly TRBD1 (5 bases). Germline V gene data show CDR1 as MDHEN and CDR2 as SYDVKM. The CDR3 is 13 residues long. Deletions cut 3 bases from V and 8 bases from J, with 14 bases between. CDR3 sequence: CASSFVLLGQQYF. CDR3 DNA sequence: TGTGCCAGCAGTTTTGTGTTGCTGGGGCAGCAGTACTTC.